The 7 T cell receptor beta chains below all came from one sample that was sequenced in a study of breast tumors, draining lymph nodes, adjacent tissues. Each CDR3 protein is one row after TCRdb ran MiXCR on the multiplex PCR reads. The sample has 25,000 or so distinct CDR3 sequences, roughly three quarters seen once. The sample was tumor-adjacent breast tissue. Receptors originate from a female donor with breast cancer. Some clones in this sample may be carry-over from other donors' samples.

The J gene is TRBJ2-7, the V gene TRBV18, with 8 bases fitting TRBD2. In germline, CDR1 is KGHSH, CDR2 LQKENI. Trimming cost V 7 bases and J 0 bases; bases outside gene matches: 8. The CDR3 is 15 amino acids. The CDR3 nucleotides are TGTGCCAGCTTCGTGAGCGGGGGTAGCTCCTACGAGCAGTACTTC. Translating gives CASFVSGGSSYEQYF.

The rearrangement joins TRBV7-2 to TRBJ2-5; TRBD2 aligns across 11 bases. The CDR3 is 18 residues long. Germline V CDR1 and CDR2: SGHTA, FQGNSA. V was pared by 5 bases and J by 3 bases, with 14 bases of the junction left unmatched. CDR3 DNA: TGTGCCAGCAGCCGTAGGACTAGCGGGTCCCTCTACGAAGAGACCCAGTACTTC. Amino acid sequence: CASSRRTSGSLYEETQYF.

Only a few counts were recorded for this clonotype. The V and J genes are TRBV7-9 and TRBJ2-2; unclear D gene. V lost 1 base to trimming and J lost 0 bases, with 6 bases between them. The CDR3 totals 15 residues. Germline V gene data show CDR1 as SEHNR and CDR2 as FQNEAQ (reference sequence). The CDR3 loop reads CASSLDGTNTGELFF. The CDR3 DNA reads as TGTGCCAGCAGCTTAGACGGAACGAACACCGGGGAGCTGTTTTTT.

Relative to its sample, this clonotype is medium-sized. This chain links TRBV20-1 with TRBJ1-2; unclear D gene. Looked up from germline, CDR1 is DFQATT and CDR2 is SNEGSKA (reference sequence). The CDR3 length is 13 residues. Trimming took off 1 base at V and 13 bases at J, with 19 bases between the two ends. The CDR3 DNA follows: TGCAGTGCTAGAGTCGACACCCAACGTCCGGTCACCTTC. The encoded protein is CSARVDTQRPVTF.

This chain links TRBV7-9 with TRBJ2-1, with D unresolved. Between the trimmed V and J ends, which lost 4 bases and 7 bases, there was a span of 17 bases. The germline V gene encodes CDR1 SEHNR and CDR2 FQNEAQ (reference sequence). The CDR3 extends over 15 amino acids. CDR3 coding DNA: TGTGCCAGCAGCTCCAGACGGCCCCCCGGAAATGAGCAGTTCTTC. Encoded protein: CASSSRRPPGNEQFF. The variable domain in full, completed from reference TRBV7-9 and TRBJ2-1, reads DTGVSQNPRHKITKRGQNVTFRCDPISEHNRLYWYRQTLGQGPEFLTYFQNEAQLEKSRLLSDRFSAERPKGSFSTLEIQRTEQGDSAMYLCASSSRRPPGNEQFFGPGTRLTVL.

Points on this clonotype: Sequence at one end of the junction differs from germline and may be a read error. The chain uses TRBV2 and TRBJ2-7; 10 nucleotides match TRBD2. CDR3 length equals 15 residues. Germline loops: CDR1 SNHLY, CDR2 FYNNEI. The CDR3 loop is CASREEVAGGYEQYF. The CDR3 DNA follows: TGTGCCAGCAGGGAAGAAGTAGCGGGAGGCTACGAGCAGTACTTC.

This clonotype was recorded many times. V is TRBV30 and J is TRBJ1-3; D unresolved. This CDR3 contains 12 residues. Trimming removed 2 bases at V and 8 bases at J, with 10 bases between. From germline, CDR1 is GTSNPN and CDR2 SVGIG (reference sequence). In nucleotides, the CDR3 is TGTGCCTGGAGTTCGCACCGGGACACCATATATTTT. Translating it yields CAWSSHRDTIYF.